This T cell receptor beta chain was captured in a study of cytomegalovirus exposure and HLA in healthy donors. Whole-study context: In a previous analysis, about 100 million unique TCR beta sequences were found from approximately 180 million T cells. Study results and limitations: It was shown in a later analysis that HLA-associated TCR beta chains were more clonally expanded than other, equally common chains. In a later analysis, at a false discovery rate of 0.05, over 15,000 TCR beta sequences matched HLA alleles.

About this clone: The antigen is undetermined.

Germline lookup yields CDR1 SGDLS and CDR2 YYNGEE. The V and J ends lost 2 bases and 0 bases, in that order; junction bases with no gene match: 10. The length of the CDR3 is 18 residues. Healthy people donating bone marrow made up the donors. PCR used 60 Vbeta primers and 13 Jbeta primers. TCRdb's table, derived via immunoSEQ multiplex PCR, lists solely in-frame clones and lacks some. Of about 190,000 clones listed, around 85% are singletons. The genes are TRBV9 and TRBJ2-3; TRBD1 agrees at 9 bases. The specimen was PBMCs. The TCR sequence derives from a man between 40 and 49 years old in good health and CMV-seropositive. The CDR3 spells CASSVTGTGSSSTDTQYF. CDR3 nucleotides: TGTGCCAGCAGCGTGACCGGGACAGGGTCTTCTAGCACAGATACGCAGTATTTT.